This T cell receptor (beta chain) was recorded in a study of blood T cell repertoires in COVID-19. Study information: Both acute and convalescent COVID-19 samples were obtained from the United States, Italy and Spain. Sources were T cells, B-cell-depleted T cells, or PBMCs; the material itself was cDNA or gDNA.

In the authors' workflow: Amplified reference gene primers provided the basis for estimating nucleated cell counts. Clones were sequenced by immunoSEQ multiplex PCR, and TCRdb holds only the in-frame ones, with some missing. That table furnishes V, J and clone size, whereas the DNA furnished D and trimming. This table holds fewer than 500,000 clones, 75% to 90% found once. Ages ranged from about 18 to 89 years, with residence in 24 US areas. The junction had 7 bases not matched to a gene; V was cut back by 5 bases and J by 4 bases. This CDR3 has 17 amino acids. CDR1 and CDR2 (germline): MGHDK, SYGVNS. This clone was observed a handful of times.

The sequenced sample consisted of PBMCs or T cells enriched from blood (not recorded which). The TCR sequence derives from a man aged 25-45 years who had recovered from COVID-19. The rearrangement joins TRBV25-1 to TRBJ2-6; 11 positions match TRBD1. Here the CDR3 DNA reads TGTGCCAGCAGTCAAAGGGACAGGGGGTTCGGGGCCAACGTCCTGACTTTC. This gives the protein CASSQRDRGFGANVLTF.